Listed below are T cell receptor beta chains from one sample, sequenced in a study of T cells after yellow fever vaccination. TCRdb used MiXCR to reprocess the 5' RACE reads, holding one entry per CDR3 protein. The sample includes 50,000 to 75,000 distinct CDR3 sequences, approximately 7.7% of them seen just once. Here the sequenced sample was CD8+ T cells sorted from PBMCs, taken on the day of the first yellow fever vaccination. These receptors were taken from a man between 18 and 29 years old who received the YFV17D yellow fever vaccine. Each CDR3 is given with its conserved first and last residue. A D gene is named only where the DNA matches it firmly. Expanded clones get a size class; other rows say once, few or many, or leave the size out.

V gene: TRBV4-3; clone size: many; D gene: TRBD1; J gene: TRBJ1-3; CDR3 DNA: TGCGCCAGCAGCCAAGCACAGGGGAATACCATATATTTT; CDR3 protein: CASSQAQGNTIYF
V gene: TRBV7-7; clone size: -; D gene: TRBD1; J gene: TRBJ1-5; CDR3 DNA: TGTGCTAGCAGCTTGGCCGACAACCCGACAGGGTATTTGGAGCCCCAGCATTTT; CDR3 protein: CASSLADNPTGYLEPQHF
V gene: TRBV7-9; clone size: few; D gene: TRBD1; J gene: TRBJ1-5; CDR3 DNA: TGTGCCAGCAGCTTAACAGAAGACAGGGGGCCTAATCAGCCCCAGCATTTT; CDR3 protein: CASSLTEDRGPNQPQHF
V gene: TRBV2; clone size: few; D gene: -; J gene: TRBJ2-3; CDR3 DNA: TGTGCCAGCAGTGCAGGAGACACCCTTAGCACAGATACGCAGTATTTT; CDR3 protein: CASSAGDTLSTDTQYF
V gene: TRBV13; clone size: many; D gene: -; J gene: TRBJ2-5; CDR3 DNA: TGTGCCAGCAGCTTAGCTGGGCCAGAGACCCAGTACTTC; CDR3 protein: CASSLAGPETQYF
V gene: TRBV7-9; clone size: few; D gene: -; J gene: TRBJ2-2; CDR3 DNA: TGTGCCAGCACCGACCCGGAGGACACCGGGGAGCTGTTTTTT; CDR3 protein: CASTDPEDTGELFF
V gene: TRBV12-3/TRBV12-4; clone size: -; D gene: TRBD1; J gene: TRBJ1-6; CDR3 DNA: TGTGCCAGCAGAGAACCGGGACAGAGACATTCACCCCTCCACTTT; CDR3 protein: CASREPGQRHSPLHF
V gene: TRBV12-3/TRBV12-4; clone size: many; D gene: -; J gene: TRBJ2-1; CDR3 DNA: TGTGCCAGCAGTCCCCGGGGGATCTCCTACAATGAGCAGTTCTTC; CDR3 protein: CASSPRGISYNEQFF
V gene: TRBV19; clone size: many; D gene: TRBD1; J gene: TRBJ2-7; CDR3 DNA: TGTGCCAGTAGTCCCGCAGGGGGTTTCTACGAGCAGTACTTC; CDR3 protein: CASSPAGGFYEQYF
V gene: TRBV3-1; clone size: few; D gene: TRBD2; J gene: TRBJ2-3; CDR3 DNA: TGTGCCAGCAGCCTCCCCCCACTAGCGGGGGGGGATACGCAGTATTTT; CDR3 protein: CASSLPPLAGGDTQYF
V gene: TRBV6-5; clone size: many; D gene: -; J gene: TRBJ2-3; CDR3 DNA: TGTGCCAGCGTAAGAGGGGACACGCAGTATTTT; CDR3 protein: CASVRGDTQYF
V gene: TRBV3-1; clone size: -; D gene: -; J gene: TRBJ2-5; CDR3 DNA: TGTGCCAGCAGCCAAGACCGGGGACAAGAGACCCAGTACTTC; CDR3 protein: CASSQDRGQETQYF
V gene: TRBV13; clone size: many; D gene: -; J gene: TRBJ2-6; CDR3 DNA: TGTGCCAGCAGCTTAGCCGACGCTGGGGCCAACGTCCTGACTTTC; CDR3 protein: CASSLADAGANVLTF
V gene: TRBV20-1; clone size: -; D gene: -; J gene: TRBJ2-5; CDR3 DNA: TGCAGTGCTACGGGGGGCGGGGGTTACCAAGAGACCCAGTACTTC; CDR3 protein: CSATGGGGYQETQYF
V gene: TRBV7-8; clone size: many; D gene: -; J gene: TRBJ2-3; CDR3 DNA: TGTGCCAGCAGCTTAGGGGTGGATACGCAGTATTTT; CDR3 protein: CASSLGVDTQYF
V gene: TRBV5-4; clone size: few; D gene: -; J gene: TRBJ2-6; CDR3 DNA: TGTGCCAGCAGATATGGACCTGGGGCCAACGTCCTGACTTTC; CDR3 protein: CASRYGPGANVLTF
V gene: TRBV29-1; clone size: few; D gene: -; J gene: TRBJ2-2; CDR3 DNA: TGCAGCACCCGGGACGGCGGAACCGGGGAGCTGTTTTTT; CDR3 protein: CSTRDGGTGELFF
V gene: TRBV15; clone size: many; D gene: -; J gene: TRBJ1-3; CDR3 DNA: TGTGCCACCAGCAGAGATCGGGGAACTGGAAACACCATATATTTT; CDR3 protein: CATSRDRGTGNTIYF
V gene: TRBV24-1; clone size: -; D gene: -; J gene: TRBJ2-2; CDR3 DNA: TGTGCCACTGCCGAGGGGGCCGGGGAGCTGTTTTTT; CDR3 protein: CATAEGAGELFF
V gene: TRBV7-3; clone size: few; D gene: TRBD1; J gene: TRBJ2-5; CDR3 DNA: TGTGCCAGCAGCCGCGGGGGGACAGGGGGCCAGGAGACCCAGTACTTC; CDR3 protein: CASSRGGTGGQETQYF
V gene: TRBV18; clone size: many; D gene: TRBD1; J gene: TRBJ2-5; CDR3 DNA: TGTGCCAGCTCACCCCGGGACAGGGTTCAAGAGACCCAGTACTTC; CDR3 protein: CASSPRDRVQETQYF
V gene: TRBV5-1; clone size: -; D gene: -; J gene: TRBJ1-4; CDR3 DNA: TGCGCCAGCAGCCCGCAGGGGAACAGCGAAAAACTGTTTTTT; CDR3 protein: CASSPQGNSEKLFF
V gene: TRBV6-5; clone size: few; D gene: -; J gene: TRBJ1-2; CDR3 DNA: TGTGCCAGCAGTTACTCGAATTTGATTGAGTCCTATGGCTACACCTTC; CDR3 protein: CASSYSNLIESYGYTF
V gene: TRBV7-2; clone size: -; D gene: -; J gene: TRBJ2-1; CDR3 DNA: TGTGCCAGCAGCCAAAAAAATGAGCAGTTCTTC; CDR3 protein: CASSQKNEQFF
V gene: TRBV30; clone size: few; D gene: -; J gene: TRBJ1-3; CDR3 DNA: TGTGCCTGGACCGGCCGGGGCTCTGGAAACACCATATATTTT; CDR3 protein: CAWTGRGSGNTIYF
V gene: TRBV6-5; clone size: -; D gene: -; J gene: TRBJ2-3; CDR3 DNA: TGTGCCAGCAGTTACTCTTCGGGCCTCGGGGATACGCAGTATTTT; CDR3 protein: CASSYSSGLGDTQYF
V gene: TRBV27; clone size: many; D gene: TRBD1; J gene: TRBJ1-6; CDR3 DNA: TGTGCCAGCAGTTTATGGGACAGGGTGGGATCACCCCTCCACTTT; CDR3 protein: CASSLWDRVGSPLHF
V gene: TRBV4-3; clone size: few; D gene: -; J gene: TRBJ2-4; CDR3 DNA: TGCGCCAGCAGACCGGGACTCGACATTCAGTACTTC; CDR3 protein: CASRPGLDIQYF
V gene: TRBV6-5; clone size: many; D gene: -; J gene: TRBJ2-7; CDR3 DNA: TGTGCCAGCAGTTGGGACGGTCGAAAGTACGAGCAGTACTTC; CDR3 protein: CASSWDGRKYEQYF
V gene: TRBV7-7; clone size: -; D gene: -; J gene: TRBJ2-7; CDR3 DNA: TGTGCCAGCAGCTTAGTCAGGGAAAAGCTCTACGAGCAGTACTTC; CDR3 protein: CASSLVREKLYEQYF
V gene: TRBV12-3/TRBV12-4; clone size: -; D gene: -; J gene: TRBJ2-1; CDR3 DNA: TGTGCCAGCAGCACGGGACCTAACAATGAGCAGTTCTTC; CDR3 protein: CASSTGPNNEQFF
V gene: TRBV6-5; clone size: few; D gene: -; J gene: TRBJ2-7; CDR3 DNA: TGTGCCAGCAGTTACACCCTTTTTAGCGAGCAGTACTTC; CDR3 protein: CASSYTLFSEQYF
V gene: TRBV20-1; clone size: -; D gene: TRBD2; J gene: TRBJ2-1; CDR3 DNA: TGCAGTGCACGGCCGGCGGGACTAGCGGGCCTAAATGAGCAGTTCTTC; CDR3 protein: CSARPAGLAGLNEQFF
V gene: TRBV27; clone size: many; D gene: -; J gene: TRBJ2-1; CDR3 DNA: TGTGCCAGCAGTTCTGCCAGGGTGGATATTGAGCAGTTCTTC; CDR3 protein: CASSSARVDIEQFF
V gene: TRBV12-3/TRBV12-4; clone size: -; D gene: -; J gene: TRBJ2-7; CDR3 DNA: TGTGCCAGCACCAGACCAGGGCGGGAGCAGTACTTC; CDR3 protein: CASTRPGREQYF
V gene: TRBV29-1; clone size: many; D gene: -; J gene: TRBJ2-5; CDR3 DNA: TGCAGCGTTGAGGAGGGGCAAGAGACCCAGTACTTC; CDR3 protein: CSVEEGQETQYF
V gene: TRBV9; clone size: -; D gene: TRBD1; J gene: TRBJ1-2; CDR3 DNA: TGTGCCAGCAGCGGAGCCTACAGGGGTTTTGGTTATGGCTACACCTTC; CDR3 protein: CASSGAYRGFGYGYTF
V gene: TRBV27; clone size: many; D gene: -; J gene: TRBJ2-1; CDR3 DNA: TGTGCCAGCAGTTTCAGCCGATATTATGAGCAGTTCTTC; CDR3 protein: CASSFSRYYEQFF
V gene: TRBV20-1; clone size: -; D gene: TRBD1; J gene: TRBJ2-7; CDR3 DNA: TGCAGTGCGCGGACAGGGGACTCCTACGAGCAGTACTTC; CDR3 protein: CSARTGDSYEQYF
V gene: TRBV4-1; clone size: many; D gene: TRBD2; J gene: TRBJ2-1; CDR3 DNA: TGCGCCAGCAGCCTCCGGGGGACTAGCGGGATTAATGAGCAGTTCTTC; CDR3 protein: CASSLRGTSGINEQFF
V gene: TRBV5-6; clone size: many; D gene: TRBD2; J gene: TRBJ2-3; CDR3 DNA: TGTGCCAGCAGCTTGGCTCGACTAGCGCTGGGAGAAGATACGCAGTATTTT; CDR3 protein: CASSLARLALGEDTQYF
V gene: TRBV27; clone size: -; D gene: -; J gene: TRBJ2-2; CDR3 DNA: -; CDR3 protein: CASSYRVAGPPGSCFF
V gene: TRBV12-3/TRBV12-4; clone size: few; D gene: TRBD2; J gene: TRBJ2-7; CDR3 DNA: TGTGCCAGCAGTCCCTCAGCGGGGGGATTCGACGAGCAGTACTTC; CDR3 protein: CASSPSAGGFDEQYF
V gene: TRBV4-3; clone size: many; D gene: TRBD2; J gene: TRBJ2-7; CDR3 DNA: TGCGCCAGCAGCCAAGGGCAAGCGGGGGGCCTCTACGAGCAGTACTTC; CDR3 protein: CASSQGQAGGLYEQYF
V gene: TRBV27; clone size: many; D gene: TRBD2; J gene: TRBJ2-1; CDR3 DNA: TGTGCCAGCTCGGCCCTGGCGGGGGGTGGTAATGAGCAGTTCTTC; CDR3 protein: CASSALAGGGNEQFF
V gene: TRBV7-8; clone size: -; D gene: TRBD2; J gene: TRBJ2-3; CDR3 DNA: TGTGCCAGCAGCCGAGGACTAGCGGTAACAGATACGCAGTATTTT; CDR3 protein: CASSRGLAVTDTQYF